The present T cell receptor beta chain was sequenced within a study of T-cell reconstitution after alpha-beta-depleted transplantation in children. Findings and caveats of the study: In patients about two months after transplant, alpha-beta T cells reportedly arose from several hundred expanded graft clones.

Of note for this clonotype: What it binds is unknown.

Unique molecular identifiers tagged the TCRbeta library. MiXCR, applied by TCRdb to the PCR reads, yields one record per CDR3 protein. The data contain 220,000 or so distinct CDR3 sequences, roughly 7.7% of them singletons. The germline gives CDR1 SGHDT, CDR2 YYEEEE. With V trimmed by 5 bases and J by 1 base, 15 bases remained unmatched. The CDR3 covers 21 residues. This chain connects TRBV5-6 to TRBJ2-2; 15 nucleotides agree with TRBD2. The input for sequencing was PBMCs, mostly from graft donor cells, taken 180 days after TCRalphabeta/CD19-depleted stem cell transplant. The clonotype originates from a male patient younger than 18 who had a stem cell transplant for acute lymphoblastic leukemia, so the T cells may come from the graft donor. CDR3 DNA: TGTGCCAGCAGTAGCAGCCTCCCGGGACTAGCGGGGGGCCGGAACACCGGGGAGCTGTTTTTT. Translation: CASSSSLPGLAGGRNTGELFF. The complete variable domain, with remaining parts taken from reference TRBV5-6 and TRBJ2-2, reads DAGVTQSPTHLIKTRGQQVTLRCSPKSGHDTVSWYQQALGQGPQFIFQYYEEEERQRGNFPDRFSGHQFPNYSSELNVNALLLGDSALYLCASSSSLPGLAGGRNTGELFFGEGSRLTVL.